Sequencing of this T cell receptor (beta chain) was carried out in a study of regulatory T cells in long-lasting Graves disease. Arm-PCR of CDR3 regions and iRepertoire HTBI primers were the basis on which TCR beta libraries were built. Using its own MiXCR run on the multiplex PCR reads, TCRdb lists one record per CDR3 protein. The repertoire holds about 560,000 distinct CDR3 sequences, with more than 15% as singletons. As to time point: newly diagnosed GD, antithyroid drugs for less than 3 months. PBMC RNA served as the TCR library source. Into tubes containing EDTA, approximately 9 milliliters of peripheral blood were drawn. This clonotype was recorded at least ten times. Its antigen remains unknown. Regarding the study as a whole: Persistent Graves' patients had lower TCR diversity than newly diagnosed ones.

Trimming took 3 bases from V and 3 from J, leaving 11 bases between them. The CDR3 runs 14 residues. This same sample was also taken into another study, of T cells in Graves' hyperthyroidism and ophthalmopathy.

The chain recombines TRBV12-3 or TRBV12-4 with TRBJ1-1; D may be TRBD1 (6 bases). This material consisted of peripheral blood mononuclear cells (PBMCs), taken at new diagnosis, from a patient treated with antithyroid drugs. This sequence originates from a man in his late teens or twenties with Graves disease. In DNA form, the CDR3 reads TGTGCCAGCAGTTTGCGGGGGGCGGACACTGAAGCTTTCTTT. Its protein product is CASSLRGADTEAFF.